This T cell receptor (beta chain) was retrieved from a study of cytomegalovirus exposure and HLA in healthy donors. PCR involved 60 Vbeta and 13 Jbeta primers. Data came from immunoSEQ multiplex PCR; TCRdb stores just in-frame clones and leaves some out. The data contain about 100,000 clones, over 70% of them singletons. Germline assignment: CDR1 MGHRA and CDR2 YSYEKL. This CDR3 is built from 14 residues. Between the trimmed V and J ends, which lost 4 bases and 0 bases, there was a span of 7 bases. Source material: PBMCs. The chain couples TRBV4-1 to TRBJ2-1; D unclear. The TCR sequence derives from a man younger than 40 in good health and CMV-seronegative. CDR3 DNA sequence: TGCGCCAGCAGCCTCGGGTCCTCCTACAATGAGCAGTTCTTC. Protein: CASSLGSSYNEQFF.